This T cell receptor (beta chain) was captured in a study of blood T cell repertoires in COVID-19. Study at large: Sources were T cells, B-cell-depleted T cells, or PBMCs; the material itself was cDNA or gDNA.

CDR1 and CDR2 (germline): MNHNY, SVGAGI (reference sequence). There are 20 residues in the CDR3. The J segment lost 4 bases and the V segment lost 5 bases, leaving 15 bases of the junction unmatched. In terms of age and location, participants ranged from about 18 to 95 years and lived in roughly 22 US areas. Two negative PCRs, clearance, or symptom resolution characterized the recovered Cohort 3 donors. Under the authors' procedure: For nucleated cells, counts were estimated from reference gene primer amplification. TCRdb keeps only in-frame clones here, not all; method: immunoSEQ multiplex PCR. For V, J and clone size, that table is used; D and trimming come from the DNA. The sample contains fewer than 400,000 clones, more than 75% of which appear only once.

Sequencing was done on a sample of PBMCs or T cells enriched from blood (not recorded which). This sequence was found in a woman aged 45-60 years who had recovered from COVID-19. This rearrangement joins TRBV6-6 to TRBJ2-2, with TRBD2 matching over 14 bases. Here the CDR3 reads CASSLGLAGGPKPSTGELFF. CDR3 DNA: TGTGCCAGCAGTCTCGGACTAGCGGGGGGACCAAAGCCCTCCACCGGGGAGCTGTTTTTT.